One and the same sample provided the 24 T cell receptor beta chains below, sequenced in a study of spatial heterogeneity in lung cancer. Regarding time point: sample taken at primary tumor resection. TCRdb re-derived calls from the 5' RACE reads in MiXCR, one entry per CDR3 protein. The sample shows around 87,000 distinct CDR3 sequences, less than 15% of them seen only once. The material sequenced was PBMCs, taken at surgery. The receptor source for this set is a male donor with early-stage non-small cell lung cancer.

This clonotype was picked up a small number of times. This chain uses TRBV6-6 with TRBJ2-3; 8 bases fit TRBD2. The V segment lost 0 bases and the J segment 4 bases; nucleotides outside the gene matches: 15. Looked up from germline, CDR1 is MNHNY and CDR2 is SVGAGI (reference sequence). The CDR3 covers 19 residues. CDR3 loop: CASSYSLKTSGGLPDTQYF. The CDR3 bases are TGTGCCAGCAGTTACTCGTTAAAAACTAGCGGAGGGCTGCCAGATACGCAGTATTTT.

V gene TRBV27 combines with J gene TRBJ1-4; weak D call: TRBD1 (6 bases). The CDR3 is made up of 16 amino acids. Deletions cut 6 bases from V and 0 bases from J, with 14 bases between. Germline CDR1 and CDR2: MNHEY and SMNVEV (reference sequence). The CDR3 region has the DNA TGTGCCAGCAGATCCACCCCAGGGGCAACTAATGAAAAACTGTTTTTT. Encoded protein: CASRSTPGATNEKLFF.

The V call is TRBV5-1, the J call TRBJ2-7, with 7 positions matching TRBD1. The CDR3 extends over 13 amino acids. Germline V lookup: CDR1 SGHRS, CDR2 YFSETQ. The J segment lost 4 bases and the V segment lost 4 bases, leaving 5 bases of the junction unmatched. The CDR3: CASSRLTGYEQYF. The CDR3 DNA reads TGCGCCAGCAGCCGCCTGACAGGGTACGAGCAGTACTTC.

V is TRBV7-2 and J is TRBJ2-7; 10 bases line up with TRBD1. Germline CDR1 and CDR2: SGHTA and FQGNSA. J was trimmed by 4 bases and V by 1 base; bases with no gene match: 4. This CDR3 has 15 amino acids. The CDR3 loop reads CASSLGTGGGYEQYF. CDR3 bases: TGTGCCAGCAGCTTAGGGACAGGGGGTGGATACGAGCAGTACTTC.

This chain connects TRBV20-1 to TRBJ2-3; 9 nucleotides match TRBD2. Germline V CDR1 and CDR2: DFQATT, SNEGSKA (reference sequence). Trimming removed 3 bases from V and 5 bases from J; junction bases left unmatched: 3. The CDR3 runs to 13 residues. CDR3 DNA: TGCAGTGCTAGGCGACTAGCGGTAGATACGCAGTATTTT. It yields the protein CSARRLAVDTQYF.

The CDR3 DNA follows: TGTGCCAGCAGCTCGGACAGAAAAAATCTCACCGGGGAGCTGTTTTTT. It encodes CASSSDRKNLTGELFF. V is TRBV21-1 and J is TRBJ2-2; no DNA check was done on the table's D call, TRBD1. TRBV21-1 is a listed pseudogene. This CDR3 has 16 residues.

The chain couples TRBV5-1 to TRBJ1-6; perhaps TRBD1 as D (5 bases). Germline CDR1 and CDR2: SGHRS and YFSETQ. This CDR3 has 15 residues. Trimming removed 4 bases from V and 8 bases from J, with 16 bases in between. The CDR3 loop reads CASSVLQAGDSPLHF. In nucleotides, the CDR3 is TGCGCCAGCAGCGTATTACAGGCCGGGGATTCACCCCTCCACTTT.

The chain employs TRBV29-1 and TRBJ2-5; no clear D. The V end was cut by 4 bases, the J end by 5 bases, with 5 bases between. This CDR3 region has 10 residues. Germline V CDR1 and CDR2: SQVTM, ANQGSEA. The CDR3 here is CSVAVETQYF. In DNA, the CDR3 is TGCAGCGTTGCGGTTGAGACCCAGTACTTC.

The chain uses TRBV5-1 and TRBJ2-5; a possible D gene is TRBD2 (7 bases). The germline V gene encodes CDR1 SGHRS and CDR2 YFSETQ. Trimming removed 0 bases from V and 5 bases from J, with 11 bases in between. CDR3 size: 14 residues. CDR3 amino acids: CASSLAGGLETQYF. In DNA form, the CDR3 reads TGCGCCAGCAGCTTGGCCGGGGGGCTGGAGACCCAGTACTTC.

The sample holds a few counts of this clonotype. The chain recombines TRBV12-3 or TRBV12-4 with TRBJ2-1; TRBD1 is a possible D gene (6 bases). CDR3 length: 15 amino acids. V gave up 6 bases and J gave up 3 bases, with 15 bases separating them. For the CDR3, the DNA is TGTGCCAGCAGCCCTACAGGGTTAAGCTACAATGAGCAGTTCTTC. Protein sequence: CASSPTGLSYNEQFF.

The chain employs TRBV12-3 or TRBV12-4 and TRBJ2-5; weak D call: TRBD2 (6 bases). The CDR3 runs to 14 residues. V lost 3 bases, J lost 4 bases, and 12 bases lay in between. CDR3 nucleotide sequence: TGTGCCAGCAGTTTGGCGGGGCCTCCAGAGACCCAGTACTTC. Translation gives CASSLAGPPETQYF.

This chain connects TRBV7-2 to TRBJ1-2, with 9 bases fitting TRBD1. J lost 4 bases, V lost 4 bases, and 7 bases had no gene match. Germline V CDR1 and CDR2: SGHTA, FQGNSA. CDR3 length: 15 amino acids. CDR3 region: CASSYGQGKSYGYTF. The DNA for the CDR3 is TGTGCCAGCAGCTACGGACAGGGGAAGAGCTATGGCTACACCTTC.

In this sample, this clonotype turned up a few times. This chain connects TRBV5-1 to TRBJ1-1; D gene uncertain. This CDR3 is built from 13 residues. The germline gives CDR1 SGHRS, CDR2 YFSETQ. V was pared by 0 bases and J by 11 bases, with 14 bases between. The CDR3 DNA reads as TGCGCCAGCAGCTTGGCCCGAGACGGGGAGGCTTTCTTT. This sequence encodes CASSLARDGEAFF. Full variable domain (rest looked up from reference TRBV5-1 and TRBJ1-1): KAGVTQTPRYLIKTRGQQVTLSCSPISGHRSVSWYQQTPGQGLQFLFEYFSETQRNKGNFPGRFSGRQFSNSRSEMNVSTLELGDSALYLCASSLARDGEAFFGQGTRLTVV.

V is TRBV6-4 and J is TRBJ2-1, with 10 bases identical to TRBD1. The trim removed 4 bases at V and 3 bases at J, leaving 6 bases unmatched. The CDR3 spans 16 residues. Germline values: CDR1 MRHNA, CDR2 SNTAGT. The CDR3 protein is CASSVDGTGVYNEQFF. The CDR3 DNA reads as TGTGCCAGCAGTGTTGACGGGACAGGGGTCTACAATGAGCAGTTCTTC.

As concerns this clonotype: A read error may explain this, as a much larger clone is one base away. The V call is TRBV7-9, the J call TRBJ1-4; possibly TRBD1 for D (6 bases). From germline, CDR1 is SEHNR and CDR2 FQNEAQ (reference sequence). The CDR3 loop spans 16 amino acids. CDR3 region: CASSLAGGMANEKLCF. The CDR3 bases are TGTGCCAGCAGCTTAGCTGGGGGCATGGCTAATGAAAAACTGTGTTTT.

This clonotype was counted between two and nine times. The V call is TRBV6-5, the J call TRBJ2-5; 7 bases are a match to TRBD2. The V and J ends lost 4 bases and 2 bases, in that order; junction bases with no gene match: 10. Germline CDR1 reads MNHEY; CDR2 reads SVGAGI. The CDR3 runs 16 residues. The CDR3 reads CASSWRLASSQETQYF. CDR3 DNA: TGTGCCAGCAGTTGGCGACTAGCCAGCTCTCAAGAGACCCAGTACTTC.

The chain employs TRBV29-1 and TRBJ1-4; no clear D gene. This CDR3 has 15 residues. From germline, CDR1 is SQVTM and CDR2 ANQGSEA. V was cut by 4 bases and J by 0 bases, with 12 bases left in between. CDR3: CSVGVGRSTNEKLFF. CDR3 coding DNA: TGCAGCGTTGGAGTCGGACGGTCAACTAATGAAAAACTGTTTTTT.

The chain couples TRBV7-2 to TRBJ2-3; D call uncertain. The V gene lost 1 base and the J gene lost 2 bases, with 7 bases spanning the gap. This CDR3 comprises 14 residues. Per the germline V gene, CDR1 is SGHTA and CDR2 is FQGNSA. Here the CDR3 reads CASSLVADTDTQYF. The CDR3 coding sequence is TGTGCCAGCAGCTTAGTGGCGGACACAGATACGCAGTATTTT.

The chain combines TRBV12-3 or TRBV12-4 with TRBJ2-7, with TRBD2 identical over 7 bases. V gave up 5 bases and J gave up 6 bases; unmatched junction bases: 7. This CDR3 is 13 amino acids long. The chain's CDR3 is CASSQGLVGEQYF. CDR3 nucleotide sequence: TGTGCCAGCAGTCAAGGACTAGTAGGCGAGCAGTACTTC.

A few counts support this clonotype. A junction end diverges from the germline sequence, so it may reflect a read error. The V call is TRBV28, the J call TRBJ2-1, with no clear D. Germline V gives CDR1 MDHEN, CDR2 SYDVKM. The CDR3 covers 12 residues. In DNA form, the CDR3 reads TGTGCCAGCAGTTTAGCCGCTAGGTCCCCGCTCTTC. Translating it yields CASSLAARSPLF.

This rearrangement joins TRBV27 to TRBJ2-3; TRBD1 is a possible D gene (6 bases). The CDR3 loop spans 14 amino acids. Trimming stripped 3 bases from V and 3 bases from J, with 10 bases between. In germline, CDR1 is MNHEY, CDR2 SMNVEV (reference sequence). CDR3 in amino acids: CASSFRRGTDTQYF. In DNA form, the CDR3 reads TGTGCCAGCAGTTTTAGAAGGGGGACAGATACGCAGTATTTT.

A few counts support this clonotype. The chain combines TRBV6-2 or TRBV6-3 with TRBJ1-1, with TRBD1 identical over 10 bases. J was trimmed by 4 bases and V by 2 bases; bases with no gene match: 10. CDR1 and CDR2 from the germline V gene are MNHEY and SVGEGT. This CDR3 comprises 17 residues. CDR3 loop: CASSYGGGQGVLTEAFF. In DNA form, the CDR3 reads TGTGCCAGCAGTTACGGGGGAGGACAGGGGGTGCTCACTGAAGCTTTCTTT.

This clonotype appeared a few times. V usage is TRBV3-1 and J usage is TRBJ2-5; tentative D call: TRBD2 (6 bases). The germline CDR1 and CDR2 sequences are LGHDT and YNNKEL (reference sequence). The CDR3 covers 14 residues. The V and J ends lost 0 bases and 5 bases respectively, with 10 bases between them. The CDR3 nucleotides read TGTGCCAGCAGCCAAGATCCGGGGGTGGAGACCCAGTACTTC. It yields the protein CASSQDPGVETQYF.

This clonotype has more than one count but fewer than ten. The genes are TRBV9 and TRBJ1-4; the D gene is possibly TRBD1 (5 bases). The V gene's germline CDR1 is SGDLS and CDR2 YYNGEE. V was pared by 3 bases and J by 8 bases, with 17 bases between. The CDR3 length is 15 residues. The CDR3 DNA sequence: TGTGCCAGCAGCGAACGACAGACGTCACGAGAAAAACTGTTTTTT. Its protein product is CASSERQTSREKLFF.